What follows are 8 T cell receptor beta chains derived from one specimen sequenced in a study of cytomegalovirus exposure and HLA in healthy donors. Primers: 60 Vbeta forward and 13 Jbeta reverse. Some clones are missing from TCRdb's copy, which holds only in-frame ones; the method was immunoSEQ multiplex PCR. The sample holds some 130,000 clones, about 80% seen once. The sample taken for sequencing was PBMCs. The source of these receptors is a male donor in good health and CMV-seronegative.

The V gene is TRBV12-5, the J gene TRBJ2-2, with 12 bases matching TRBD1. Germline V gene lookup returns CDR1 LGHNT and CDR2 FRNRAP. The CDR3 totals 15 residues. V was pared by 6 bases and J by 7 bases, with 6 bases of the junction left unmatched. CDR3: CASGMGQGANGELFF. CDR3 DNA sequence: TGTGCTAGTGGAATGGGACAGGGGGCCAACGGGGAGCTGTTTTTT. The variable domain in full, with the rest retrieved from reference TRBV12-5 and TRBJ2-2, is DARVTQTPRHKVTEMGQEVTMRCQPILGHNTVFWYRQTMMQGLELLAYFRNRAPLDDSGMPKDRFSAEMPDATLATLKIQPSEPRDSAVYFCASGMGQGANGELFFGEGSRLTVL.

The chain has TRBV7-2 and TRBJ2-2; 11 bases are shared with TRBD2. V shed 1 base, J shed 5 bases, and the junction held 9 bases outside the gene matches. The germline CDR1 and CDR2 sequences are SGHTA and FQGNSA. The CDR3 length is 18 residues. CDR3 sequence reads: CASSLELAGAPGTGELFF. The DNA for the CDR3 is TGTGCCAGCAGCTTAGAACTAGCGGGGGCCCCAGGAACCGGGGAGCTGTTTTTT.

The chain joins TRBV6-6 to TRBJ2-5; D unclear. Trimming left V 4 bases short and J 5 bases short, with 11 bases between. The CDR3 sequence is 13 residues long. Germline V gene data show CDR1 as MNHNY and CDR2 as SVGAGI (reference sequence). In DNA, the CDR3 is TGTGCCAGCAGTTCCGGAGAAGGCGAGACCCAGTACTTC. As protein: CASSSGEGETQYF.

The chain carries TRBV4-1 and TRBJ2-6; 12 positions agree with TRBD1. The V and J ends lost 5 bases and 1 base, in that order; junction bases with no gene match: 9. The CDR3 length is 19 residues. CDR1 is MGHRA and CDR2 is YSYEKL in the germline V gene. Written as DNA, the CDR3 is TGCGCCAGCAGCAGACGGGGGGACAGGGGGCTTTCTGGGGCCAACGTCCTGACTTTC. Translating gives CASSRRGDRGLSGANVLTF.

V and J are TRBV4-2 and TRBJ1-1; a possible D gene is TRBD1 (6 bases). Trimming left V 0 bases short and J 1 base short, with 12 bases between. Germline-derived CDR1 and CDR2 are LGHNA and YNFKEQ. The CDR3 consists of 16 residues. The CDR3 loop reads CASSQDQGQQNTEAFF. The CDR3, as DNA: TGTGCCAGCAGCCAAGATCAAGGACAGCAGAACACTGAAGCTTTCTTT.

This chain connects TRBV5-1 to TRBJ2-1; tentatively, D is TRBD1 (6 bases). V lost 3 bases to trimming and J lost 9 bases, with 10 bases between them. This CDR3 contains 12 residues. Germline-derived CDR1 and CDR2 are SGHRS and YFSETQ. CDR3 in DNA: TGCGCCAGCAGCTCTACAGGGACTGAGCAGTTCTTC. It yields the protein CASSSTGTEQFF.

This CDR3 is CASSRDRAEQYF. In DNA, the CDR3 is TGTGCCAGCAGTAGAGACAGGGCTGAGCAGTACTTC. The chain has TRBV7-2 and TRBJ2-7; TRBD1 matches 7 bases. Germline CDR1 and CDR2: SGHTA and FQGNSA. Trimming removed 6 bases from V and 7 bases from J; junction bases left unmatched: 6. The CDR3 totals 12 residues.

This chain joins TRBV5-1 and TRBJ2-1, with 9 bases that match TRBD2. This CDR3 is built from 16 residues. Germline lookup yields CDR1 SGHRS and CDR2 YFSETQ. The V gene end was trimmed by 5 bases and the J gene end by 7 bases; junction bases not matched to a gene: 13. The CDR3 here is CASRFPRAGGSNEQFF. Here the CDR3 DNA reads TGCGCCAGCAGATTCCCCCGAGCGGGAGGAAGTAATGAGCAGTTCTTC.